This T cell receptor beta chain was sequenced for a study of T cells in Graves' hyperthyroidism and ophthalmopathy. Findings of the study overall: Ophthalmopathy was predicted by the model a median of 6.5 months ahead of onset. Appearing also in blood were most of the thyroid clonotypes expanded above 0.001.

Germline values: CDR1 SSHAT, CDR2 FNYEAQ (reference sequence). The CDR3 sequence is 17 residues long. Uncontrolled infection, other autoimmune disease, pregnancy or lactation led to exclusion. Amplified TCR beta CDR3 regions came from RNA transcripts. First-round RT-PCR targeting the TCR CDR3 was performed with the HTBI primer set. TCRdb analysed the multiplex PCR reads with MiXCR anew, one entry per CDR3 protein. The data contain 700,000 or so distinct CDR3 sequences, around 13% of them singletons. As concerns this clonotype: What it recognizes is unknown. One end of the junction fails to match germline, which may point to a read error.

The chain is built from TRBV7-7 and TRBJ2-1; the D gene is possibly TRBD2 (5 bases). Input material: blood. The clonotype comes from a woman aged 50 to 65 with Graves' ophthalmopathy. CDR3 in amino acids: CASSLSRPSGPYNEQFF. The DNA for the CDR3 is TGTGCTAGCAGCTTATCCCGGCCAAGCGGACCGTACAATGAGCAGTTCTTC.